A selection of T cell receptor beta chains follows, all from one sample in a study of cytotoxic CD8 clonotypes in ibrutinib-treated CLL. The protocol was immunoSEQ multiplex PCR, while the TCRdb copy is restricted to in-frame clones and leaves out a portion. There are some 63,000 clones in the sample; approximately 90% occur only once, and approximately 3% lies in the top ten. The material was PBMCs, obtained after 12 months of ibrutinib treatment. The source is a human donor with chronic lymphocytic leukemia. The CDR3 runs from the conserved cysteine through the conserved F or W. A D gene is named only where the DNA matches it firmly. Expanded clones get a size class; other rows say once, few or many, or leave the size out.

TRBJ2-1	TRBD2	TRBV4-1	.	CASSPLPTSGRLWNEQFF	TGCGCCAGCAGCCCCCTTCCGACTAGCGGGAGATTGTGGAATGAGCAGTTCTTC
TRBJ2-7	.	TRBV28	.	CASRGTGSSYEQYF	TGTGCCAGCAGAGGTACAGGGAGCTCCTACGAGCAGTACTTC
TRBJ2-7	TRBD2	TRBV7-2	once	CASSLGRAGTMKEQYF	TGTGCCAGCAGCTTAGGGCGGGCCGGGACTATGAAAGAGCAGTACTTC
TRBJ1-1	.	TRBV6-5	.	CASSPDGNTEAFF	TGTGCCAGCAGCCCCGATGGGAACACTGAAGCTTTCTTT
TRBJ2-3	.	TRBV7-2	once	CASSIYREFSRDTQYF	TGTGCCAGCAGCATCTATCGGGAGTTCTCGAGAGATACGCAGTATTTT
TRBJ2-1	TRBD2	TRBV5-1	.	CASSESASGDNEQFF	TGCGCCAGCAGCGAGTCGGCTAGCGGAGACAATGAGCAGTTCTTC
TRBJ1-4	.	TRBV11-2	.	CASSPGEKLFF	TGTGCCAGCAGCCCTGGGGAGAAACTGTTTTTT
TRBJ2-6	TRBD1	TRBV28	.	CASSPRSRDRIMASGANVLTF	TGTGCCAGCAGCCCCAGGTCCCGGGACAGGATAATGGCCTCTGGGGCCAACGTCCTGACTTTC
TRBJ1-2	.	TRBV7-9	few	CASSYGPEANYGYTF	TGTGCCAGCAGCTATGGGCCGGAAGCTAACTATGGCTACACCTTC
TRBJ1-4	.	TRBV7-8	.	CASGALGRGPQKLFF	TGTGCCAGCGGAGCCCTAGGGCGGGGACCTCAAAAACTGTTTTTT
TRBJ2-3	TRBD2	TRBV7-9	.	CASSLRSSGRVRDTQYF	TGTGCCAGCAGCTTAAGGTCTAGCGGGAGGGTCCGAGATACGCAGTATTTT
TRBJ2-3	TRBD2	TRBV9	.	CASSVATTSRTDTQYF	TGTGCCAGCAGCGTAGCTACGACTAGCCGCACAGATACGCAGTATTTT
TRBJ2-3	TRBD2	TRBV5-1	once	CASSPRLAGYSTDTQYF	TGCGCCAGCAGCCCTCGACTAGCGGGGTATAGCACAGATACGCAGTATTTT
TRBJ2-7	.	TRBV7-9	few	CASSSRTGLSYEQYF	TGTGCCAGCAGCTCCCGGACCGGTCTCTCCTACGAGCAGTACTTC
TRBJ2-2	.	TRBV7-6	.	CASSLGTVAAGELFF	TGTGCCAGCAGCTTAGGGACAGTGGCGGCCGGGGAGCTGTTTTTT
TRBJ1-1	.	TRBV7-2	.	CASSGRGALNTEAFF	TGTGCCAGCAGCGGACGGGGCGCACTGAACACTGAAGCTTTCTTT
TRBJ2-7	.	TRBV18	once	CASSPPKTQGTFSSYEQYF	TGTGCCAGCTCACCACCAAAAACACAGGGCACATTCAGCTCCTACGAGCAGTACTTC
TRBJ2-1	TRBD1	TRBV30	.	CALLDRDLPYNEQFF	TGTGCCTTACTGGACAGGGACTTACCCTACAATGAGCAGTTCTTC
TRBJ2-7	TRBD2	TRBV19	.	CASSPRLAGGLGSYEQYF	TGTGCCAGTAGTCCCCGACTAGCGGGGGGCCTTGGCTCCTACGAGCAGTACTTC
TRBJ1-1	.	TRBV4-1	.	CASSLPTGGGTEAFF	TGCGCCAGCAGCCTACCCACGGGGGGCGGGACTGAAGCTTTCTTT
TRBJ2-7	.	TRBV5-1	.	CASSLEPATYEQYF	TGCGCCAGCAGCTTGGAGCCGGCCACCTACGAGCAGTACTTC
TRBJ1-2	TRBD1	TRBV11-3	once	CASSLAGTGSSPNYGYTF	TGTGCCAGCAGCTTAGCCGGGACAGGATCCTCCCCCAACTATGGCTACACCTTC
TRBJ2-2	.	TRBV19	few	CASMGDTGELFF	TGTGCCAGTATGGGAGACACCGGGGAGCTGTTTTTT
TRBJ1-2	.	TRBV6-1	.	CASSERVSGYTF	TGTGCCAGCAGTGAACGAGTTAGTGGCTACACCTTC
TRBJ2-4	.	TRBV30	.	CAWSVPVGQGNIQYF	TGTGCCTGGAGTGTACCGGTAGGGCAGGGAAACATTCAGTACTTC
TRBJ2-3	.	TRBV7-3	.	CASSPLGVLGTSTDTQYF	TGTGCCAGCAGCCCCCTGGGGGTTCTGGGGACTAGCACAGATACGCAGTATTTT
TRBJ1-2	.	TRBV4-2	.	CASSQEGGTNYGYTF	TGTGCCAGCAGCCAAGAAGGTGGGACGAACTATGGCTACACCTTC
TRBJ2-1	.	TRBV6-5	.	CASSQLASEQFF	TGTGCCAGCAGCCAACTAGCTAGTGAGCAGTTCTTC
TRBJ2-1	TRBD1	TRBV12-5	.	CASGPTTGSSYNEQFF	TGTGCTAGTGGCCCGACGACAGGGAGCTCCTACAATGAGCAGTTCTTC
TRBJ2-3	.	TRBV5-1	.	CASSLGDTTDTQYF	TGCGCCAGCAGCTTGGGGGACACCACAGATACGCAGTATTTT
TRBJ2-1	TRBD2	TRBV19	.	CASSIRRSGNLYSYNEQFF	TGTGCCAGTAGTATACGACGTAGCGGGAACCTTTACTCCTACAATGAGCAGTTCTTC
TRBJ1-1	.	TRBV7-9	.	CASHRAGNTEAFF	TGTGCCAGCCACAGGGCGGGAAACACTGAAGCTTTCTTT
TRBJ2-3	TRBD2	TRBV7-3	.	CASSLSLAGGTDTQYF	TGTGCCAGCAGCTTAAGCCTAGCGGGAGGTACAGATACGCAGTATTTT
TRBJ2-2	.	TRBV5-1	.	CASRGPGATGELFF	TGCGCCAGCAGAGGACCGGGAGCCACCGGGGAGCTGTTTTTT
TRBJ2-5	.	TRBV7-9	.	CAVPVRGGETQYF	TGTGCCGTCCCCGTCAGGGGAGGAGAGACCCAGTACTTC
TRBJ1-1	.	TRBV18	.	CASSLSKQRMNTEAFF	TGTGCCAGCTCACTCTCGAAACAGAGGATGAACACTGAAGCTTTCTTT
TRBJ1-1	.	TRBV7-3	.	CASSPHVNRVNTEAFF	TGTGCCAGCAGCCCACATGTTAATCGGGTGAACACTGAAGCTTTCTTT
TRBJ1-1	.	TRBV7-2	.	CATAGGGRNTEAFF	TGTGCCACCGCGGGGGGTGGTAGGAACACTGAAGCTTTCTTT
TRBJ2-7	.	TRBV30	few	CACATGRSSYEQYF	TGTGCCTGCGCGACAGGCAGGAGCTCCTACGAGCAGTACTTC
TRBJ2-7	TRBD1	TRBV4-2	.	CASSQEYRGSYEQYF	TGTGCCAGCAGCCAAGAGTACAGGGGCTCCTACGAGCAGTACTTC
TRBJ2-3	.	TRBV6-6	.	CASRSQDTLGTQYF	TGTGCCAGCAGATCCCAGGACACCCTTGGAACGCAGTATTTT